Below, 23 T cell receptor delta chains from the same sample are listed, as sequenced in a study of γδ T cells in repeated Plasmodium falciparum infection. TCRdb re-processed the multiplex PCR reads using CATT. The data contain 85,000 to 100,000 delta-chain clones, 0.75% to 1% of them singletons. Flow sorting of PBMC yielded separate Vgamma9/Vdelta2+ and Vdelta2-negative gammadelta T cell populations for bulk repertoire analysis. The sequencing input was gamma-delta T cells from blood. The origin of the receptors is a pool of human donors (malaria-infected and uninfected, not separated).

Turning to this clone: A far larger clone differs by one base, so this is likely a read error. This CDR3 is also generated by other DNA sequences in the sample. This rearrangement joins TRDV2 to TRDJ1; TRDD3 is a possible D gene (6 bases). The J gene, not given by TCRdb, was assigned here from a germline match of the nucleotide sequence. Germline assignment: CDR1 GEAIGNYY and CDR2 EKD. This CDR3 contains 15 residues. The DNA for the CDR3 is TGTGCCTGCGACACGGTGGGGGGACTCGGCGATAAACTCATCTTT. As protein: CACDTVGGLGDKLIF.

Remarks on this clone: TCRdb lists the protein of a much larger clone for this DNA, which differs at residue 3, so this is likely a read error; the protein given here is translated from the DNA itself. The chain is built from TRDV2 and TRDJ1, with 7 bases lining up with TRDD3. CDR1 GEAIGNYY and CDR2 EKD come from the germline V gene. This CDR3 contains 15 residues. CDR3 amino acids: CAWDTVGDRSDKLIF. The CDR3 coding sequence is TGTGCCTGGGACACCGTTGGGGATAGAAGCGATAAACTCATCTTT.

About this clone itself: A far larger clone is a single base away, which makes a read error likely. The sample has other DNA sequences that encode this CDR3 too. This sequence joins TRDV2 and TRDJ1, with 10 bases fitting TRDD3. TCRdb offers no J gene call, so here the DNA was matched to germline to obtain one. The CDR3 consists of 18 residues. From germline, CDR1 is GEAIGNYY and CDR2 EKD. The trim removed 7 bases at V and 0 bases at J, leaving 16 bases unmatched. The CDR3 loop is CACDPASLGDPHTDKLIF. The CDR3 coding sequence is TGTGCCTGCGACCCAGCATCACTGGGGGATCCTCACACCGATAAACTCATCTTT.

This clone turned up a few times. The likely explanation is a read error, given a far larger clone one base away. Other DNA sequences from this sample encode an identical CDR3 as well. This chain joins TRDV1 and TRDJ1, with TRDD3 identical over 7 bases. Unmatched junction bases numbered 29, after V lost 1 base and J lost 0 bases. From germline, CDR1 is TSWWSYY and CDR2 QGS. The CDR3 is 24 residues long. CDR3: CALGERGNLRFSSGGIHYTDKLIF. The CDR3 DNA reads TGTGCTCTTGGGGAACGGGGAAATCTACGCTTCTCTTCCGGGGGGATCCACTACACCGATAAACTCATCTTT.

This clone was detected a few times. The protein held in TCRdb is that of a much larger clone and does not match this DNA's translation at residue 18, likely because of a read error; the protein shown is translated from the DNA. There is no J gene call, but TRDV2 is given as the V gene; TRDD3 reflects the table's D call only, with no check against the DNA. There are 21 residues in the CDR3. Germline CDR1 GEAIGNYY, CDR2 EKD. The CDR3 nucleotides read TGTGCCTGTGACACCGACAACTGGGGGATACGCGTCTTACCAATCACACCCACTCGGATCTTT. Translated: CACDTDNWGIRVLPITPTRIF.

In its sample, this clone was seen a few times. The TCRdb record carries a much larger clone's protein, which differs from this DNA's translation at residue 9; a read error is the likely cause, and the protein listed here is the DNA translation. V is TRDV2 and J is TRDJ1; 9 nucleotides line up with TRDD3. In the absence of a J gene in TCRdb, the DNA was matched to germline to assign it here. Trimming took 4 bases from V and 0 from J; bases not matched to a gene: 5. CDR3 size: 15 residues. Germline assignment: CDR1 GEAIGNYY and CDR2 EKD. DNA for the CDR3: TGTGCCTGTGAGCCTCTGGGGGATCACACCGATAAACTCATCTTT. Its protein product is CACEPLGDHTDKLIF.

As regards this clone: TCRdb attributes to this sequence the protein of a much larger clone, which differs from the DNA translation at residue 5; a read error is likely, and the protein displayed is translated from the DNA. This sequence joins TRDV1 and TRDJ1, with 9 nucleotides matching TRDD3. The J gene, left out of TCRdb, was set here by checking the DNA against germline. Trimming took 4 bases from V and 0 from J; bases not matched to a gene: 12. CDR3 length: 18 residues. The germline V gene encodes CDR1 TSWWSYY and CDR2 QGS. The CDR3 loop reads CALGGGSGDTTYTDKLIF. CDR3 bases: TGTGCTCTTGGGGGTGGATCGGGGGATACCACGTACACCGATAAACTCATCTTT.

This clone showed up just a few times. The mismatch at residue 14 between this DNA's translation and the TCRdb protein of a much larger clone likely reflects a read error; the protein shown is translated from the DNA. This chain connects TRDV1 to TRDJ1; 8 bases line up with TRDD2. TCRdb leaves out the J gene; it was filled in here by matching the DNA to germline. CDR3 length: 18 amino acids. Germline V CDR1 and CDR2: TSWWSYY, QGS. CDR3 sequence: CALSHFLQRLYNTAKLIF. CDR3 sequence (DNA): TGTGCTCTTTCCCACTTCCTACAAAGACTCTATAACACCGCTAAACTCATCTTT.

In this sample, this clone turned up a few times. The amino acid sequence in TCRdb belongs to a much larger clone and departs from this DNA's translation at residue 19, likely a sequencing read error; the sequence shown is translated from the DNA. No call exists for the J gene, whereas the V gene is TRDV2; the D call in the table, TRDD3, was not verified against the DNA. Germline V gene data show CDR1 as GEAIGNYY and CDR2 as EKD. The CDR3 is 20 amino acids. The chain's CDR3 is CACDTQLRLFKGMGVNKLTF. DNA of the CDR3: TGTGCCTGTGATACGCAGCTCCGCCTATTCAAGGGGATGGGGGTAAATAAACTCACCTTT.

The sample holds many counts of this clone. A far larger clone is one base from this, pointing to a likely read error. This sample also contains other DNA sequences that code for the same CDR3. The J gene is TRDJ2, the V gene TRDV2, with D uncertain. The germline V gene encodes CDR1 GEAIGNYY and CDR2 EKD. V was trimmed by 4 bases and J by 7 bases, leaving 24 bases between them. There are 17 residues in the CDR3. This chain's CDR3 is CACDKVGDPSRKAQLFF. The CDR3 region has the DNA TGTGCCTGTGATAAGGTGGGTGACCCAAGTAGGAAAGCACAACTCTTCTTT.

A note on this clone: One base away lies a much larger clone, so this may be a sequencing read error. CDR3 in DNA: TGTGCCTGTGACACCGTGGGATTGTCGGTACTGGGGGAAACACGTTTCACCGATAAACTCATCTTT. Protein product: CACDTVGLSVLGETRFTDKLIF. The chain combines TRDV2 with TRDJ1; TRDD3 aligns across 9 bases. As TCRdb names no J gene, one was assigned here on the basis of a DNA match to germline. V was clipped by 0 bases and J by 1 base; unmatched bases: 23. There are 22 residues in the CDR3. Germline V gene lookup returns CDR1 GEAIGNYY and CDR2 EKD.

In regard to this clone: A read error likely explains this, since a far larger clone differs by one base. Other DNA sequences in this specimen translate into the identical CDR3. The DNA for the CDR3 is TGTGCCTGTGACACCCTGGCCCCCTCTCCTACGGCTGGGGGATCGTACACCGACGGTCATAAACTCATCTTT. Translation: CACDTLAPSPTAGGSYTDGHKLIF. The chain combines TRDV2 with TRDJ1; 9 nucleotides line up with TRDD3. No J segment appears in TCRdb, so it was assigned here by matching the sequence to germline. The CDR3 sequence is 24 residues long. V dropped 0 bases and J dropped 6; count of bases not matched to a gene: 34. Germline V lookup: CDR1 GEAIGNYY, CDR2 EKD.

This clone was seen many times. This likely stems from a read error, as it lies one base from a far larger clone. The same CDR3 also results from other DNA sequences found in this sample. This chain joins TRDV1 and TRDJ1, with TRDD3 matching 8 bases. Per germline, CDR1 TSWWSYY and CDR2 QGS. J lost 2 bases, V lost 5 bases, and 16 bases had no gene match. This CDR3 comprises 18 residues. The DNA of the CDR3 is TGTGCTCTTGGGACCAGGCCCTGGGGGACCCACGAGACCGATAAACTCATCTTT. The encoded protein is CALGTRPWGTHETDKLIF.

The sample holds a few counts of this clone. A far larger clone is just one base off, so this is likely a read error. Other nucleotide sequences in the sample specify the same CDR3. This chain joins TRDV2 and TRDJ1; 9 bases fit TRDD3. The J gene, missing from TCRdb, was assigned here through DNA to germline matching. The CDR3 consists of 19 residues. Germline CDR1 GEAIGNYY, CDR2 EKD. CDR3 sequence reads: CAWGPPSTGGNKYTDKLIF. CDR3 nucleotide sequence: TGCGCCTGGGGACCCCCTTCAACTGGGGGAAACAAGTACACCGATAAACTCATCTTT.

This clone was counted ten times or more. This likely came from a read error, as a far larger clone is one base away. V gene TRDV2 combines with J gene TRDJ1; 11 positions agree with TRDD3. The CDR3 runs to 23 residues. CDR1 and CDR2 (germline): GEAIGNYY, EKD. The CDR3 sequence is CACGTGGGSYGHTGGYNTDKLIF. CDR3 bases: TGTGCCTGTGGCACCGGCGGAGGGTCCTACGGGCATACTGGGGGATATAACACCGATAAACTCATCTTT.

As for this clone: This DNA translates differently at residue 13 from the TCRdb protein, which is that of a much larger clone; a read error is likely, and the protein shown is the DNA's own translation. The chain employs TRDV1 and TRDJ1; 10 nucleotides align to TRDD3. V lost 1 base and J lost 1; bases outside the gene matches: 12. Germline V gene lookup returns CDR1 TSWWSYY and CDR2 QGS. The CDR3 sequence is 19 residues long. CDR3 sequence reads: CALGERLRGIRGSTDKLIF. As DNA, the CDR3 is TGTGCTCTTGGGGAACGCCTTCGGGGGATACGGGGATCCACCGATAAACTCATCTTT.

Of note for this clone: This DNA's translation differs at residue 9 from TCRdb's protein, which comes from a much larger clone; a read error is likely, and the protein shown is translated from the DNA. The CDR3 here is CACEPAAKLGRDKLIF. The CDR3 DNA is TGTGCCTGTGAACCTGCGGCCAAATTGGGGAGAGATAAACTCATCTTT. The chain links TRDV2 to TRDJ1; D is possibly TRDD3 (5 bases). The germline V gene has CDR1 GEAIGNYY and CDR2 EKD. The CDR3 has 16 amino acids. Trimming took 4 bases from V and 5 from J, leaving 22 bases between them.

Regarding this clone: Translating this DNA gives a protein that differs at residue 11 from the TCRdb one, which belongs to a much larger clone; a read error is likely, and the protein shown is this translation. V and J are TRDV1 and TRDJ1, with TRDD3 matching over 9 bases. The J gene, missing from TCRdb, was assigned here through DNA to germline matching. The CDR3 extends over 22 amino acids. After removal of 5 bases from V and 0 bases from J, the junction contained 25 bases not matched to a gene. CDR1 is TSWWSYY and CDR2 is QGS in the germline V gene. CDR3: CALGPLEFLRPILGDYTDKLIF. In nucleotides, the CDR3 is TGTGCTCTTGGGCCCCTGGAATTCCTTCGACCTATACTGGGGGACTACACCGATAAACTCATCTTT.

In its sample, this clone was seen a few times. A far larger clone is a single base away, which makes a read error likely. The same CDR3 also results from other DNA sequences found in this sample. The rearrangement uses TRDV2 and TRDJ1; 9 nucleotides agree with TRDD3. The CDR3 loop spans 18 amino acids. Germline CDR1 GEAIGNYY, CDR2 EKD. The DNA for the CDR3 is TGCGCCTGTGACACCTTAACTGGGGGACCCGAGTACACCGATAAACTCATCTTT. Translation gives CACDTLTGGPEYTDKLIF.

Comment on this clone: This DNA's translation and the protein TCRdb lists, from a much larger clone, do not match at residue 18, likely due to a read error; the protein shown is translated from the DNA. The V gene call is TRDV2, and the J gene call is absent; TRDD3 reflects the table's D call only, with no check against the DNA. From germline, CDR1 is GEAIGNYY and CDR2 EKD. This CDR3 is built from 19 residues. For the CDR3, the DNA is TGTGCCTGTGACCCCATACCCAAACTGGGGGATACGGACACCGATAAACTCACCTTT. It specifies CACDPIPKLGDTDTDKLTF.

This clone occurred a few times. This likely traces to a read error, being one base from a far larger clone. The same CDR3 can be traced to other DNA sequences in this sample. The rearrangement links TRDV1 to TRDJ1, with D tentatively TRDD3 (6 bases). Trimming pared 2 bases from V and 0 bases from J, leaving 31 bases between. This CDR3 contains 22 residues. In germline, CDR1 is TSWWSYY, CDR2 QGS. CDR3 region: CALGELVPAAVDTEVNTDKLIF. The CDR3 nucleotides are TGTGCTCTTGGGGAATTAGTCCCTGCTGCTGTTGATACGGAAGTAAACACCGATAAACTCATCTTT.

This clone was found many times. The translation of this DNA and the TCRdb protein of a much larger clone differ at residue 13, probably owing to a read error; the protein shown here is translated from the DNA. J is TRDJ1 and V is TRDV2; 9 positions agree with TRDD3. From germline, CDR1 is GEAIGNYY and CDR2 EKD. The length of the CDR3 is 15 residues. In DNA, the CDR3 is TGTGCCTGTGACCCACTACTGGGGGACACCGATAAATTCATCTTT. This gives the protein CACDPLLGDTDKFIF.

Note on this clone: Only one base separates this from a far larger clonotype, so it likely reflects a read error. Other DNA sequences in the sample encode the same CDR3. The chain uses TRDV1 and TRDJ1; 7 bases are shared with TRDD3. The CDR3 is made up of 23 amino acids. CDR1 and CDR2 from the germline V gene are TSWWSYY and QGS. The CDR3 loop is CALGELRRFKGDWGLPYTDKLIF. DNA of the CDR3: TGTGCTCTTGGGGAACTCCGCCGTTTTAAAGGGGACTGGGGTTTACCGTACACCGATAAACTCATCTTC.